This TCR beta chain comes out of a study of T cells after yellow fever vaccination. The 5'RACE template-switching step produced TCR cDNA and added a universal primer site and UMIs. TCRdb passed the 5' RACE reads through MiXCR, listing each CDR3 protein once. Here the sample spans about 300,000 distinct CDR3 sequences, almost 4% being singletons. The CDR3 runs 11 residues. V lost 2 bases, J lost 6 bases, and 2 bases lay in between. The germline gives CDR1 LGHDT, CDR2 YNNKEL (reference sequence). Whole-study findings and limits: Most clones from primary vaccination were detected again post-booster (96% CD4, 88% CD8). Faster peaking, at day 5 versus 15, marked a secondary response that was weaker. Abundant contaminating clonotypes from the bulk population could appear in FACS-sorted repertoires.

In this sample, this clonotype turned up a few times. The antigen remains unidentified. The source is a man aged 18 to 30 who received the YFV17D yellow fever vaccine. The sample consisted of PBMCs, taken 5 days after the yellow fever booster vaccination. This chain connects TRBV3-1 to TRBJ2-1; unclear D gene. The CDR3 DNA follows: TGTGCCAGCAGCCAAACCAATGAGCAGTTCTTC. Translating it yields CASSQTNEQFF.